The text below deals with one T cell receptor beta chain. The TCR beta CDR3 regions underwent amplification using RNA transcripts as the source. Using the HTBI primer set, a first-round RT-PCR was run on the TCR CDR3. One entry per CDR3 protein, called by TCRdb with MiXCR from the multiplex PCR reads. This table holds about 320,000 distinct CDR3 sequences, 16% found once. CDR1 and CDR2 (germline): SGHVS, FQNEAQ. CDR3 length equals 14 residues. V gave up 2 bases and J gave up 3 bases, with 11 bases separating them. This record comes from a study of T cells in Graves' hyperthyroidism and ophthalmopathy. The sample taken for sequencing was blood. The sequence was collected from a man under 40 with Graves' hyperthyroidism. This chain uses TRBV7-8 with TRBJ2-7; D may correspond to TRBD1 or TRBD2 (5 bases each). CDR3 amino acids: CASSLSRDGYEQYF. DNA of the CDR3: TGTGCCAGCAGCTTAAGCCGGGACGGCTACGAGCAGTACTTC.